This T cell receptor (beta chain) was documented in a study of beta chain features in type 1 diabetes. Across the study: Analysis included around 110,000,000 sorted cells drawn from all samples. Study conclusions and caveats: Naive, central memory and regulatory TCRB repertoires appeared more similar among patients than healthy donors. There was no resolution here of whether HLA type influences TCRB rearrangement.

TCRB transcripts that were expressed got sequenced, as all of the isolated RNA had been reverse transcribed. Clones were read by immunoSEQ multiplex PCR, and TCRdb kept only the in-frame ones, dropping some. Here the sample spans under 250,000 clones, approximately 10% being singletons. A note on this clone: Its antigen remains unknown.

About 120 mL of blood, on average, came from one heparinised draw per donor. The CDR3 length is 14 residues. From germline, CDR1 is SGHRS and CDR2 YFSETQ. V lost 0 bases, J lost 4 bases, and 10 bases lay in between. The sequence derives from a man aged 18 to 35 in good health. Input material: central memory CD4+ T cells from blood. V gene TRBV5-1 combines with J gene TRBJ2-5; D remains ambiguous. The CDR3 spells CASSLAPGRETQYF. Here the CDR3 DNA reads TGCGCCAGCAGCTTGGCCCCAGGCAGAGAGACCCAGTACTTC.